This T cell receptor (beta chain) is from a study of tumor-infiltrating lymphocytes in primary liver carcinoma (dated by TCRdb to between 2016 and 2019). Some background on the complete study: Of the five patients (three men and two women, aged 30 to 69 years), four had hepatocellular carcinoma and one had combined HCC and intrahepatic cholangiocarcinoma. TCRbeta repertoire sequencing covered roughly 35 specimens from 5 patients: around 25 tumor regions, 5 adjacent noncancerous liver tissues and 5 peripheral blood samples. The tumors of the five patients were staged as T1-T3 N0M0, with maximum diameters ranging from roughly 4 to 11 cm. Technical replicate repertoires showed high reproducibility, with mean shared-clone rates roughly 0.87 and correlation coefficients above 0.95. To link TCRbeta repertoire diversity with the local molecular phenotype, the approximately 24 tumor region samples were profiled using Agilent mRNA microarrays. The study combined TCRbeta repertoire sequencing, expression microarrays and whole-exome sequencing across five regions of each liver tumor, with adjacent normal tissue and blood. Samples yielded roughly 3.5 to 7.13 million productive TCRbeta reads; read depth did not differ significantly between tissue types.

Paper-wide results and their limitations: With just 4 or 5 patients in the study, the authors point out that the findings should be validated in a larger study. Because the samples were bulk and unsorted, CD4+ and CD8+ T cell repertoires could not be compared. The top 250 clones made up a significantly larger repertoire fraction in tumors than in blood (p = 0.039). Because sequencing covered only the TCR beta chain and unpaired alpha chains were not captured, true repertoire diversity is likely underestimated. Consistent with antigen-driven expansion, pairs of tumor regions showed higher repertoire overlap (mean about 35%) than either tumor-adjacent pairs (about 17%) or tumor-blood pairs (approximately 14%). Only about 7.5-25% of top clones were found in all five regions of a tumor, suggesting spatial heterogeneity of tumor-infiltrating T cells.

The germline V gene yields SGHDT for CDR1 and YYEEEE for CDR2. Spanning cysteine to phenylalanine, the CDR3 consists of 14 amino acids. Kept here is only the CDR3 DNA, which spans 42 bases and is read in frame from base 1. V sheds 0 bases and J sheds 1 base, leaving 8 bases between their ends. Worth noting for this clonotype: The specificity of this receptor is unknown. No base-level quality is on record; no much larger clone is a single base apart.

Using a constant-region primer and ProtoScript II reverse transcriptase, TCRbeta-specific cDNA was reverse-transcribed from approximately 0.55 ug total RNA. Construction of the TCRbeta libraries relied on three nested rounds of multiplex PCR, following a slightly modified ARM-PCR procedure. Multiplex TRBV1-TRBV30 forward primers and a Cbeta reverse primer were used in the first two PCR rounds, each of which was run for approximately 9 cycles. A final 25-cycle PCR with Deep VentR polymerase added sample barcodes and Illumina adapters. Before sequencing, amplicons between 200 and 500 bp were purified from gel using a QIAquick gel extraction kit. TCRbeta amplicons were sequenced on an Illumina HiSeq 2500 with 250-bp paired-end reads. Processing in the source paper ran as follows. Reads were quality-trimmed with Trimmomatic v0.33, and paired reads were merged with FLASH v1.2.11 to recover full CDR3 sequences. MiGEC v1.2.1b assigned V, D and J germline segments to the rearranged TCRbeta sequences. Clonotype statistics and Shannon-Wiener diversity indices were calculated with VDJtools v1.0.0. To cut down on sampling bias, every analysis after diversity analysis relied on just the 250 most abundant clonotypes from each sample. Using fastp trimming at Q25 and MiXCR clonotype assembly, TCRdb reanalyzed the public sequencing data and kept in-frame beta chains. Every entry covers one CDR3 protein and lists the most common genes and DNA from its rows. TCRdb, not the authors, supplied the V and J calls. The sample contains about 43,000 distinct CDR3 sequences, approximately 70% of them found a single time. The top ten clonotypes cover about a fifth of the sample.

Total RNA and DNA were co-extracted from around 20-30 mg of bulk tissue with the AllPrep DNA/RNA mini kit, without cell sorting. Four or five patients with histopathologically diagnosed primary liver carcinoma underwent surgical resection in China between late 2015 and March 2016. At the time of sampling, the patients were treatment-naive and had chronic HBV infection. Each tumor was sampled at five spatially separated regions: the tumor centre plus the superior, inferior, left-lateral and right-lateral poles. Histological examination found more than 75% viable tumor cells in every tumor sample. Fresh tumor and adjacent tissue pieces were bisected, with one half stored in RNAlater at -80 degrees C and the other half sent for histology.

Material for sequencing was liver tumor tissue from sampling region 2. The cell subset or site label, as the study defines it: tumor region T2, inferior pole. The V and J genes are TRBV5-6 and TRBJ2-7; confidence is insufficient to name the D gene. This receptor was taken from a man aged 35 to 55 with primary liver carcinoma and hepatitis B virus infection. The nucleotides are TGTGCCAGCAGCTTGGGAGTAGCTTCCTACGAGCAGTACTTC. This gives the protein CASSLGVASYEQYF.